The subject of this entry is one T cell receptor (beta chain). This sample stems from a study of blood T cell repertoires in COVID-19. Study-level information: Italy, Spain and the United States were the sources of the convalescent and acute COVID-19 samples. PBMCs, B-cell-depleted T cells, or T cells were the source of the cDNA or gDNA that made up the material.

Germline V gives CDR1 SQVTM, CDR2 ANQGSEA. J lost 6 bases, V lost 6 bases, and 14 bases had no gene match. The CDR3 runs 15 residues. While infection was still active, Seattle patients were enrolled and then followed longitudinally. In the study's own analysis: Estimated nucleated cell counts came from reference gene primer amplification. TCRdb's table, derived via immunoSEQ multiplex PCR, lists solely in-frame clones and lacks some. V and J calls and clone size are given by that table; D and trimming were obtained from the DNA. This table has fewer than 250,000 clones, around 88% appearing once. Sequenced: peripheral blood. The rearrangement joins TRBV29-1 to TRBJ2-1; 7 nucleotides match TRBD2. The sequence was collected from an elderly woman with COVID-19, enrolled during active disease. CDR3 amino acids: CSVELTGGIGNEQFF. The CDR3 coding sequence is TGCAGCGTGGAACTAACCGGGGGGATTGGCAATGAGCAGTTCTTC.